A selection of T cell receptor beta chains follows, all from one sample in a study of T cell repertoires in cytomegalovirus infection. TCRdb ran MiXCR on the reads and lists one entry per CDR3 protein. The sample has 300,000 to 400,000 distinct CDR3 sequences; 8% to 9.5% are singletons. The sequenced sample consisted of PBMCs. The receptors were sampled from a human donor in good health (CMV status not recorded). Some clones in this sample may be carry-over from other donors' samples. Both conserved end residues are part of each CDR3.

V gene	J gene	CDR3 protein
TRBV28	TRBJ1-1	CASSWNSGVMNTEAFF
TRBV5-1	TRBJ1-4	CASSLGPGRDEKLFF
TRBV2	TRBJ1-3	CASSPTDSRGNTIYF
TRBV6-5	TRBJ1-1	CASSPRQGEADEAFF
TRBV6-1	TRBJ2-6	CASSEWSGGANVLTF
TRBV6-2/TRBV6-3	TRBJ2-7	CASSYSIVSEGLAYPYEQYF
TRBV7-9	TRBJ2-1	CASRSTSGSFLNEQFF
TRBV7-3	TRBJ2-1	CASSFSGGALANEQFF
TRBV14	TRBJ1-1	CASSQRTGFMVEAFF
TRBV7-2	TRBJ2-3	CASSLEGGFRRTDTQYF
TRBV7-2	TRBJ1-6	CASSLNAYSPLHF
TRBV10-3	TRBJ1-1	CTISESGHTNTEAFF
TRBV7-2	TRBJ2-2	CASSRDIYTGELFF
TRBV6-4	TRBJ2-3	CASSDRPSADTQYF
TRBV6-2/TRBV6-3	TRBJ1-2	CASSYSNQVPNYGYTF
TRBV27	TRBJ2-3	CASSLSRSVTDTQYF
TRBV12-3/TRBV12-4	TRBJ1-2	CASIRGDDYGYTF
TRBV12-3/TRBV12-4	TRBJ2-3	CASSPISGGPTDTQYF
TRBV20-1	TRBJ1-2	CSALRRGGYGYTF
TRBV7-9	TRBJ2-7	CASSSSGGATKNEQYF
TRBV7-2	TRBJ2-5	CASSLTRETQYF
TRBV7-2	TRBJ1-4	CASSLQGLGYEKLFF
TRBV25-1	TRBJ2-7	CASSMARQGAYEQYF
TRBV7-2	TRBJ2-3	CASSAHTTDTQYF
TRBV6-2/TRBV6-3	TRBJ2-7	CASSYSGGLAGGRSYEQYF
TRBV7-9	TRBJ1-1	CASSPTIGSTEAFF
TRBV7-2	TRBJ2-3	CASSLVRVPDTQYF
TRBV7-4	TRBJ2-5	CASNLPVGEDYDGRQETQYF
TRBV29-1	TRBJ2-5	CSVPLVHSALKETQYF
TRBV19	TRBJ2-6	CASSIRGGGANVLTF
TRBV28	TRBJ2-7	CASRSTSGRREQYF
TRBV10-3	TRBJ1-5	CATGGVGQNNQPQHF
TRBV7-6	TRBJ2-1	CASSPLAGPYNEQFF